A single sample gave rise to the 12 T cell receptor beta chains below, sequenced in a study of T cells in Graves' hyperthyroidism and ophthalmopathy. The CDR3 regions of TCR beta were amplified from RNA transcripts. HTBI primers were employed in a first-round RT-PCR of the TCR CDR3. TCRdb called the multiplex PCR reads again in MiXCR, with one record for every CDR3 protein. Among over 300,000 distinct CDR3 sequences listed, 14% were seen once. Sequenced material: blood. All receptors come from a woman aged 60-70 years with Graves' hyperthyroidism.

In its sample, this clonotype was seen a few times. The rearrangement links TRBV6-2 or TRBV6-3 to TRBJ2-7; D unclear. The V gene lost 7 bases and the J gene lost 7 bases, with 17 bases spanning the gap. Germline lookup yields CDR1 MNHEY and CDR2 SVGEGT. This CDR3 comprises 13 residues. The CDR3 sequence is CASTRTPPREQYF. The CDR3 coding sequence is TGTGCCAGCACTAGGACCCCGCCGCGAGAGCAGTACTTC.

Ten or more counts support this clonotype. The chain has TRBV5-5 and TRBJ1-1; D perhaps matches TRBD1 (6 bases). With 2 bases removed from V and 1 base from J, the gap between germline ends came to 12 bases. CDR1 is SGHKS and CDR2 is YYEKEE in the germline V gene (reference sequence). CDR3 length: 15 residues. In nucleotides, the CDR3 is TGTGCCAGCAGCTTTAATACAGGGACGAACACTGAAGCTTTCTTT. Translation: CASSFNTGTNTEAFF.

This clonotype came up many times. This chain uses TRBV4-1 with TRBJ2-3; D could derive from TRBD1 or TRBD2 (5 bases each). V was clipped by 0 bases and J by 0 bases, with 13 bases between them. This CDR3 is built from 17 residues. In germline, CDR1 is MGHRA, CDR2 YSYEKL. CDR3 sequence reads: CASSQDGGYSSTDTQYF. CDR3 bases: TGCGCCAGCAGCCAAGATGGGGGTTATTCTAGCACAGATACGCAGTATTTT.

There are many counts of this clonotype. V is TRBV28 and J is TRBJ1-5, with D possibly being TRBD1 (5 bases). CDR1 MDHEN and CDR2 SYDVKM come from the germline V gene. V was shortened by 10 bases and J by 1 base, with 17 bases between the two germline ends. The CDR3 is 15 residues long. CDR3: CATRGRAGSNQPQHF. The CDR3 DNA reads TGTGCCACTCGAGGCAGGGCTGGGAGCAATCAGCCCCAGCATTTT.

This sequence joins TRBV5-1 and TRBJ2-5; 7 bases agree with TRBD2. The CDR3 runs to 16 residues. Germline CDR1 reads SGHRS; CDR2 reads YFSETQ. J gave up 2 bases and V 4 bases, and 11 bases lay outside the gene matches. The chain's CDR3 is CASSARRGDRQETQYF. Here the CDR3 DNA reads TGCGCCAGCAGCGCACGACGGGGGGATAGGCAAGAGACCCAGTACTTC.

Only a few counts were recorded for this clonotype. The chain employs TRBV4-1 and TRBJ2-1; TRBD2 agrees at 11 bases. Germline-derived CDR1 and CDR2 are MGHRA and YSYEKL. V lost 4 bases to trimming and J lost 7 bases; unmatched junction nucleotides: 6. The CDR3 contains 15 residues. The CDR3 nucleotides read TGCGCCAGCAGCCTGGGACTAGCGGAACTAAATGAGCAGTTCTTC. Encoded protein: CASSLGLAELNEQFF.

The V call is TRBV6-2 or TRBV6-3, the J call TRBJ2-3; TRBD1 might be the D (6 bases). The CDR3 runs 15 residues. The germline V gene encodes CDR1 MNHEY and CDR2 SVGEGT. Trimming left V 5 bases short and J 2 bases short, with 14 bases between. The DNA for the CDR3 is TGTGCCAGCAGTCCCCCAGGGGCGAACACAGATACGCAGTATTTT. Translating it yields CASSPPGANTDTQYF.

Ten or more counts support this clonotype. J is TRBJ2-7 and V is TRBV27, with 7 bases fitting TRBD1. The CDR3 consists of 14 residues. The V and J ends lost 5 bases and 1 base, in that order; junction bases with no gene match: 5. Germline CDR1 MNHEY, CDR2 SMNVEV (reference sequence). The CDR3 protein is CASSLYRGSYEQYF. DNA for the CDR3: TGTGCCAGCAGTCTCTACAGGGGTTCCTACGAGCAGTACTTC.

The V gene is TRBV9, the J gene TRBJ1-3, with a weak D call TRBD1 (6 bases). This CDR3 spans 16 amino acids. Germline lookup yields CDR1 SGDLS and CDR2 YYNGEE. Trimming took 0 bases from V and 2 from J, leaving 12 bases between them. The CDR3 loop reads CASSVATQGAGNTIYF. The CDR3 bases are TGTGCCAGCAGCGTAGCTACACAGGGTGCTGGAAACACCATATATTTT.

This clonotype appeared a few times. This rearrangement joins TRBV20-1 to TRBJ2-3; 7 positions match TRBD2. The CDR3 spans 14 residues. Trimming at V came to 3 bases and at J to 4 bases, leaving 7 bases not matched to a gene. CDR1 is DFQATT and CDR2 is SNEGSKA in the germline V gene (reference sequence). The CDR3 coding sequence is TGCAGTGCTAGCCGGGACTATGGGGCAGATACGCAGTATTTT. It encodes CSASRDYGADTQYF.

This clonotype was picked up many times. V usage is TRBV4-1 and J usage is TRBJ2-7; 7 positions agree with TRBD2. V lost 1 base, J lost 4 bases, and 10 bases stayed unmatched. CDR3 length: 16 residues. Germline CDR1 reads MGHRA; CDR2 reads YSYEKL. CDR3 bases: TGCGCCAGCAGCCAAGTAGGTCCGGGCGGGAGTTACGAGCAGTACTTC. Translation gives CASSQVGPGGSYEQYF.

The chain carries TRBV6-2 or TRBV6-3 and TRBJ2-2; 7 bases align to TRBD1. The CDR3 extends over 14 amino acids. The V segment lost 6 bases and the J segment 8 bases; nucleotides outside the gene matches: 9. The germline V gene encodes CDR1 MNHEY and CDR2 SVGEGT. The chain's CDR3 is CASSRDRASGELFF. CDR3 DNA sequence: TGTGCCAGCAGCCGTGACAGGGCCTCTGGGGAGCTGTTTTTT.